This TCR beta chain was captured by sequencing in a study of T-cell memory formation after mild COVID-19 (dated by TCRdb to the early 2020s). Context from the whole study: TCR sequence clusters from the two donors were found to be largely donor specific. T-cell clones expanding and contracting after mild COVID-19 in two donors were tracked by longitudinal TCRalpha and TCRbeta repertoire sequencing. The cohort was made up of two young adult volunteers, one female and one male, who were previously healthy. Points the paper makes about the study in general: Some responding clones were found in pre-infection memory, which suggests that pre-existing cross-reactive memory T cells took part in the SARS-CoV-2 response. Balanced CD4/CD8 phenotypes were observed for clones contracting from day 15 to 85, whereas a bias towards CD4+ was observed for a second wave of clones expanding from day 15 to 37. The second-wave clones that peaked on day 37 were not confirmed to be SARS-CoV-2 specific. Only two mild cases were covered in the study, and larger cohorts including severe cases with pre-infection samples were considered necessary. Contracting CD4+ clones were found mainly in CM and EM memory subsets, while CD8+ clones were enriched in EMRA.

Ficoll-Paque density gradient centrifugation was the method used to isolate PBMCs. Sequencing instrument: Illumina NovaSeq 6000. Using 5'RACE with constant-segment primers, TCRalpha and TCRbeta cDNA libraries were constructed, with sample barcodes and unique molecular identifiers added in the process. RNA was extracted from every sample with Trizol reagent. Libraries were amplified in two PCR steps, with a second sample barcode and Illumina TruSeq adapters added in the second step. The libraries were sequenced on an Illumina NovaSeq using 2 x 150 bp paired-end reads. The paper's data handling went like this. Reads were demultiplexed and collapsed into UMI-guided consensus sequences with migec v1.2.7. Using mixcr v2.1.11, UMI consensuses were aligned to TRA and TRB V and J templates and then assembled into clonotypes. Clonotypes were classified as expanded or contracted when called significant by both edgeR and NoisET, with noise models trained on biological replicates. For edgeR calls, a false discovery rate-adjusted p below 0.01 and a log2 fold-change threshold of 1 were applied. As an exploratory analysis of dynamics, max-normalized trajectories of the 1000 most abundant clonotypes were examined by PCA with hierarchical clustering. Separately sequenced CD4+ and CD8+ repertoires were used to assign a CD4 or CD8 phenotype to each responding clone. TCRdb redid the processing of the public reads, applying fastp at Q25 and MiXCR, and retained in-frame beta chains. One record per CDR3 amino acid sequence lists the most common genes and DNA. Clone size and V and J calls follow TCRdb, not the original study. For this sample there are hundreds of thousands of distinct CDR3 sequences; around a sixth appear just once. In total, the top ten clones hold around a fifth of the sample.

V ends up 5 bases short and J 5 bases short, with an unmatched junction base count of 8. From cysteine to phenylalanine, the CDR3 is 16 amino acids long. The read is trimmed to its CDR3 DNA, 48 bases read in frame from base 1. According to the germline V gene, CDR1 reads SGHTA and CDR2 reads FQGTGA. In its sample, this clonotype was seen a few times. Its antigen is still unknown. The record has no base qualities; no much larger clone is one base away. This clonotype was obtained from a man younger than 30 who had mild COVID-19 (a few samples of this study predate the infection). The sample titles of this study are shuffled in the database, so cell type and time point are left out; the donor was told from shared clones. Material: PBMCs or a T cell subset sorted from them (not recorded which). The chain is assembled from TRBV7-3 and TRBJ2-1; the central 11 bases match TRBD2. At the DNA level, the sequence is TGTGCCAGCAGCAGAGCAGGGACTAGCGGCGACAATGAGCAGTTCTTC. Its amino acids are CASSRAGTSGDNEQFF.